This T cell receptor beta chain appears in the sequencing data of a study of cytomegalovirus exposure and HLA in healthy donors. Study-wide findings and caveats: 87-base-pair reads could not separate some V segments, including TRBV6-2 and TRBV6-3. Association of a missense DCLRE1C variant with TCR beta V- and J-gene trimming was reported in a later analysis. Most TCR beta V segments were productive about 87% or about 30% of the time in an earlier analysis.

Researchers ran the PCR with 60 Vbeta and 13 Jbeta primers. Profiling relied on immunoSEQ multiplex PCR, and the TCRdb table lists in-frame clones only, not all of them. The sample carries roughly 110,000 clones, about 78% recorded once. Looked up from germline, CDR1 is MGHDK and CDR2 is SYGVNS. V lost 4 bases and J lost 9; bases outside the gene matches: 9. This CDR3 is built from 16 residues. Concerning this clone: The antigen remains unidentified.

Input material: PBMCs. This TCR was recovered from a woman aged 40 to 50 in good health and CMV-seropositive. The chain links TRBV25-1 to TRBJ1-6, with 10 bases aligning to TRBD1. The CDR3 loop is CASSALTGGAVSPLHF. The CDR3 DNA reads as TGTGCCAGCAGTGCCTTGACAGGGGGCGCAGTTTCACCCCTCCACTTT. The complete variable domain, with remaining parts taken from reference TRBV25-1 and TRBJ1-6, reads EADIYQTPRYLVIGTGKKITLECSQTMGHDKMYWYQQDPGMELHLIHYSYGVNSTEKGDLSSESTVSRIRTEHFPLTLESARPSHTSQYLCASSALTGGAVSPLHFGNGTRLTVT.